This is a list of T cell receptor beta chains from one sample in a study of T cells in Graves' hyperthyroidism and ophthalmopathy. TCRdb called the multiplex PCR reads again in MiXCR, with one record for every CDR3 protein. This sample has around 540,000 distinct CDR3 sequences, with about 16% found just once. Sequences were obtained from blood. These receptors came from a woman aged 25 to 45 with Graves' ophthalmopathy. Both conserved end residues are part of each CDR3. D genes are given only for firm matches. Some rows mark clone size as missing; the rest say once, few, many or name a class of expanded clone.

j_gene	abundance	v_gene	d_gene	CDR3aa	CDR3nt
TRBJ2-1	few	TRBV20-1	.	CSARPNNDEQFF	TGCAGTGCTAGACCTAACAATGATGAGCAGTTCTTC
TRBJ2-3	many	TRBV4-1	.	CASSPRTENTDTQYF	TGCGCCAGCAGCCCCCGGACAGAAAACACAGATACGCAGTATTTT
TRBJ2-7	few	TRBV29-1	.	CSVDDPHSYEQYF	TGCAGCGTTGATGACCCCCACTCCTACGAGCAGTACTTC
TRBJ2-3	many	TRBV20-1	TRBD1	CSAIPGQGARTDTQYF	TGCAGTGCTATCCCGGGACAGGGGGCCCGCACAGATACGCAGTATTTT
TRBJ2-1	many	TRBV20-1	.	CSARGLPRDEQFF	TGCAGTGCTAGAGGACTGCCACGCGATGAGCAGTTCTTC
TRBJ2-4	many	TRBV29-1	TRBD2	CSVVMGGDGDIQYF	TGCAGCGTTGTCATGGGGGGGGATGGTGACATTCAGTACTTC
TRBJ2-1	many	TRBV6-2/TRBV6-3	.	CASSYSADNEQFF	TGTGCCAGCAGTTACTCAGCCGACAATGAGCAGTTCTTC
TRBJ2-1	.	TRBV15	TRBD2	CATSPTGTSGSVEQFF	TGTGCCACCAGTCCTACCGGGACTAGCGGGAGTGTAGAGCAGTTCTTC
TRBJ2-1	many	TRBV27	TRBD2	CASSPLAGVVNEQFF	TGTGCCAGCAGTCCACTAGCGGGAGTCGTCAATGAGCAGTTCTTC
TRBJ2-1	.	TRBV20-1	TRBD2	CSARVTRGTTPDAAYNEQFF	TGCAGTGCTAGAGTTACCCGCGGGACTACCCCCGACGCGGCCTACAATGAGCAGTTCTTC
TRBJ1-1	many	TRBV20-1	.	CSGGTNTEAFF	TGCAGTGGAGGGACGAACACTGAAGCTTTCTTT
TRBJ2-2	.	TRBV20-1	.	CSASGGELFF	TGCAGTGCCTCGGGCGGGGAGCTGTTTTTT
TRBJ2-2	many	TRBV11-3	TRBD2	CASSAGGTGELFF	TGTGCCAGCAGCGCGGGGGGGACCGGGGAGCTGTTTTTT
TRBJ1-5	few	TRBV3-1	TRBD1	CASSQAGGLQPQHF	TGTGCCAGCAGCCAAGCAGGGGGCCTTCAGCCCCAGCATTTT
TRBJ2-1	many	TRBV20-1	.	CSARDNADVYSYNEQFF	TGCAGTGCTAGGGACAACGCCGATGTCTACTCCTACAATGAGCAGTTCTTC
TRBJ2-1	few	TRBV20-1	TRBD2	CSAPTSVLYEQFF	TGCAGTGCTCCTACTAGCGTCCTATATGAGCAGTTCTTC
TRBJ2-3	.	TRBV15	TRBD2	CATTQGTSGDTQYF	TGTGCCACCACCCAAGGGACTAGCGGAGATACGCAGTATTTT
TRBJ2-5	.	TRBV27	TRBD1	CASSSGQGARETQYF	TGTGCCAGCAGTTCCGGACAGGGGGCAAGAGAGACCCAGTACTTC
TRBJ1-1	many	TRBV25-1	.	CASSDSKGRGTEAFF	TGTGCCAGCAGTGATTCGAAAGGGCGGGGGACTGAAGCTTTCTTT
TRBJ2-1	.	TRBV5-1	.	CASSLEGASYNEQFF	TGTGCCAGCAGCTTGGAGGGGGCTTCCTACAATGAGCAGTTCTTC
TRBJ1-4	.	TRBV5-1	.	CASSLGDLATNEKLFF	TGCGCCAGCAGCTTGGGGGACCTTGCAACTAATGAAAAACTGTTTTTT
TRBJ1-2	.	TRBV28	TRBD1	CASRMTGRHYGYTF	TGTGCCAGCAGAATGACAGGGCGTCATTATGGCTACACCTTC
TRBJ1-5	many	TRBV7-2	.	CASSLVRAGNQPQHF	TGTGCCAGCAGCTTAGTAAGGGCGGGCAATCAGCCCCAGCATTTT
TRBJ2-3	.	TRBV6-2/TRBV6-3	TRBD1	CASRAGGVGTDTQYF	TGTGCCAGCAGGGCAGGGGGCGTTGGCACAGATACGCAGTATTTT
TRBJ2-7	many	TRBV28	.	CASSRLRDTYEQYF	TGTGCCAGCAGTAGGTTAAGGGACACCTACGAGCAGTACTTC
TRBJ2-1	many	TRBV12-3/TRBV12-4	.	CASSLGTSSYNEQFF	TGTGCCAGCAGCCTCGGGACAAGCTCCTACAATGAGCAGTTCTTC
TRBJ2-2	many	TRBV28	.	CASSFVFTGELFF	TGTGCCAGCAGTTTTGTGTTCACCGGGGAGCTGTTTTTT
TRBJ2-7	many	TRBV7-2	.	CASSTGRTYEQYF	TGTGCCAGCAGCACGGGACGAACCTACGAGCAGTACTTC
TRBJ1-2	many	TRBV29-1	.	CSGGRRDNGYTF	TGCAGCGGCGGACGAAGGGACAATGGCTACACCTTC
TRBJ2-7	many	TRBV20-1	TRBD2	CSARPLAAVYEQYF	TGCAGTGCTAGACCTCTAGCGGCGGTCTACGAGCAGTACTTC
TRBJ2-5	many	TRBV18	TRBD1	CASSPITGQDHQETQYF	TGTGCCAGCTCACCGATTACGGGACAGGACCATCAAGAGACCCAGTACTTC
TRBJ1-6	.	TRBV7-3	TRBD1	CASSWRQGYNSPLHF	TGTGCCAGCAGCTGGAGACAGGGATATAATTCACCCCTCCACTTT
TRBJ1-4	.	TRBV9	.	CASSISHRADEKLFF	TGTGCCAGCAGCATCTCCCACAGGGCGGATGAAAAACTGTTTTTT
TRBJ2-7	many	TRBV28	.	CASGGWMDYEQYF	TGTGCCAGCGGTGGTTGGATGGACTACGAGCAGTACTTC
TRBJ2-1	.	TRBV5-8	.	CASSDIPPGKVGQFF	TGTGCCAGCAGTGATATCCCCCCCGGGAAGGTCGGGCAGTTCTTC
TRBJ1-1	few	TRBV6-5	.	CASSYTGRNTEAFF	TGTGCCAGCAGTTACACAGGGAGGAACACTGAAGCTTTCTTT
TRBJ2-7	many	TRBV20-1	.	CSADWTISTYEQYF	TGCAGTGCTGACTGGACTATTAGTACCTACGAGCAGTACTTC
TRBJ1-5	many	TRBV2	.	CASKMTLQGPNQPQHF	TGTGCCAGCAAGATGACACTACAGGGACCCAATCAGCCCCAGCATTTT
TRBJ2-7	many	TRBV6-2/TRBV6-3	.	CASSYSMSGFYEQYF	TGTGCCAGCAGTTACTCGATGTCAGGGTTCTACGAGCAGTACTTC
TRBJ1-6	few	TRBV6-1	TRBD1	CASRTGGNSPLHF	TGTGCCAGCAGAACAGGGGGAAATTCACCCCTCCACTTT
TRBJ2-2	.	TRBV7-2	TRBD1	CASSWRQGTGELFF	TGTGCCAGCAGCTGGAGACAGGGAACCGGGGAGCTGTTTTTT
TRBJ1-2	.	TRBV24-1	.	CATSDRWDGYTF	TGTGCCACCAGTGACCGGTGGGACGGCTACACCTTC
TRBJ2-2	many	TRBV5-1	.	CASSRTSSLLGDTGELFF	TGCGCCAGCAGCCGAACCAGCTCTCTTTTGGGGGACACCGGGGAGCTGTTTTTT
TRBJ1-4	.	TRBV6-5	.	CASSYPPQGSKEKLFF	TGTGCCAGCAGTTACCCCCCTCAGGGGTCAAAGGAAAAACTGTTTTTT
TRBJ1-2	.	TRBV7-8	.	CASSLRRGDGYTF	TGTGCCAGCAGCTTGAGGAGGGGAGATGGCTACACCTTC
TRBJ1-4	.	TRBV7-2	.	CASSPPGRNEKLFF	TGTGCCAGCAGCCCCCCGGGACGTAATGAAAAACTGTTTTTT
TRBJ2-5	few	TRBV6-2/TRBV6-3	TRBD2	CASTPGGSLETQYF	TGTGCCAGCACCCCTGGCGGGAGCTTGGAGACCCAGTACTTC
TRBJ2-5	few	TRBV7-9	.	CASSFRAGVETQYF	TGTGCCAGCAGCTTTCGGGCAGGGGTGGAGACCCAGTACTTC
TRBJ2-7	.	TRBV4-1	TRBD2	CASSQEVPGLVGYEQYF	TGCGCCAGCAGCCAAGAGGTCCCGGGACTAGTTGGTTACGAGCAGTACTTC
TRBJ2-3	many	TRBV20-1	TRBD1	CSARDEGTGDTDTQYF	TGCAGTGCTAGAGATGAGGGGACAGGTGACACAGATACGCAGTATTTT
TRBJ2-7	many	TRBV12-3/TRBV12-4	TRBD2	CASSLGQLAPISSWRYEQYF	TGTGCCAGCAGTTTAGGGCAACTAGCGCCTATTTCGTCCTGGCGGTACGAGCAGTACTTC
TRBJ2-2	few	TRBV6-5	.	CASSFQGTGELFF	TGTGCCAGCAGTTTCCAGGGGACCGGGGAGCTGTTTTTT
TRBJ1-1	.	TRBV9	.	CASSVTPSLNTEAFF	TGTGCCAGCAGCGTAACTCCCAGCTTGAACACTGAAGCTTTCTTT